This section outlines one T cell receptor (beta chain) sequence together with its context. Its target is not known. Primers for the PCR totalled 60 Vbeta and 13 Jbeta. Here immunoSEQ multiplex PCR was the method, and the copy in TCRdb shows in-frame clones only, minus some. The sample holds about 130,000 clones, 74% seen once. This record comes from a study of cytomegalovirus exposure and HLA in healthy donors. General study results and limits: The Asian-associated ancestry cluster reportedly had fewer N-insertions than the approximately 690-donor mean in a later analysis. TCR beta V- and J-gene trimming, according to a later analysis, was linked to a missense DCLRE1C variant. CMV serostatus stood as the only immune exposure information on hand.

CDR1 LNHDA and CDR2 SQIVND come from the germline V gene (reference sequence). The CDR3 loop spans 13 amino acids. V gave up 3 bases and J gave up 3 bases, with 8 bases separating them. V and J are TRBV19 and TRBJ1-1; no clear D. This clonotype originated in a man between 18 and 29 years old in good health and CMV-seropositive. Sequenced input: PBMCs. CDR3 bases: TGTGCCAGTAGTATGATCCGGGACACTGAAGCTTTCTTT. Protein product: CASSMIRDTEAFF.